The present TCR beta chain was sequenced within a study of Ad26.COV2.S vaccination and SARS-CoV-2 variants. In the study overall: Ad26.COV2.S shots went into the muscle once or twice, 56 days apart. Overall study findings and caveats: Possibly, TCR breadth and depth analyses underestimated total T cell responses.

Documented treatment: over 15 received Ad26.COV2.S at low or high dose, single or two shots; 5 received placebo; per-sample allocation not given. Day 63 following the first vaccine or placebo injection was when the samples were taken. It was an adult aged 18-55 years in Boston who was the donor. It was Wuhan-strain SARS-CoV-2 spike that the Ad26 vaccine vector expressed. About this clone itself: Its antigen is currently unknown.

The CDR3 consists of 17 residues. J was trimmed by 5 bases and V by 1 base; bases with no gene match: 9. Germline-derived CDR1 and CDR2 are LGHNA and YNFKEQ. TCRdb's table, derived via immunoSEQ multiplex PCR, lists solely in-frame clones and lacks some. The sample holds a few hundred thousand clones; 70% to 90% are singletons and the top ten take around 1.8%. J is TRBJ2-1 and V is TRBV4-2; TRBD2 matches 9 bases. The sequence was collected from a person aged 18-60 years who received the Ad26.COV2.S COVID-19 vaccine or a placebo. Sequencing used peripheral blood, obtained in a trial of Ad26.COV2.S vaccine versus placebo. CDR3 coding DNA: TGTGCCAGCAGCCAAGTGGTTAGCGGGAGTCTAAACAATGAGCAGTTCTTC. Translating it yields CASSQVVSGSLNNEQFF.